These 21 T cell receptor beta chains were all obtained from the same sample, sequenced in a study of blood T cells in healthy people across ages. It was with a sample-barcoded 5' primer and a J-beta primer mix that a second PCR of roughly 7 to 12 cycles was run. TCRdb passed the 5' RACE reads through MiXCR, listing each CDR3 protein once. The profile covers about 1.8 million distinct CDR3 sequences, with 49% appearing a single time and approximately 2.1% taken by the ten largest. Sequenced: blood. Receptors were obtained from a woman between 40 and 55 years old in good health.

The V and J genes are TRBV18 and TRBJ2-7; no clear D. The CDR3 extends over 14 amino acids. Germline-derived CDR1 and CDR2 are KGHSH and LQKENI. V was pared by 4 bases and J by 5 bases, with 15 bases between. This CDR3 reads CASSQGRSVHEQYF. CDR3 DNA sequence: TGTGCCAGCTCACAGGGTCGGTCCGTCCACGAGCAGTACTTC.

The rearrangement joins TRBV7-2 to TRBJ2-3, with D possibly TRBD1 on 5 matching bases. V was trimmed by 3 bases and J by 5 bases, leaving 12 bases between them. From germline, CDR1 is SGHTA and CDR2 FQGNSA. The CDR3 extends over 14 amino acids. CDR3 residues: CASSLSGSGDTQYF. CDR3 DNA sequence: TGTGCCAGCAGCTTGTCAGGGTCGGGAGATACGCAGTATTTT.

This sequence joins TRBV7-2 and TRBJ1-6; tentatively, D is TRBD1 (6 bases). The CDR3 is 15 residues long. V was shortened by 5 bases and J by 8 bases, with 16 bases between the two germline ends. Germline V gene lookup returns CDR1 SGHTA and CDR2 FQGNSA. This CDR3 is CASSKITGTDSPLHF. DNA for the CDR3: TGTGCCAGCAGCAAGATTACAGGGACGGATTCACCCCTCCACTTT.

The chain employs TRBV20-1 and TRBJ2-1; TRBD1 is a possible D gene (5 bases). In germline, CDR1 is DFQATT, CDR2 SNEGSKA (reference sequence). The CDR3 has 14 amino acids. The V gene lost 3 bases and the J gene lost 4 bases, with 13 bases spanning the gap. DNA for the CDR3: TGCAGTGCTAGGCCCAGGGATACATACAATGAGCAGTTCTTC. This gives the protein CSARPRDTYNEQFF.

J is TRBJ2-5 and V is TRBV9; D not certain. The CDR3 has 15 amino acids. The V gene lost 0 bases and the J gene lost 3 bases, with 12 bases spanning the gap. Germline V gene lookup returns CDR1 SGDLS and CDR2 YYNGEE. CDR3 bases: TGTGCCAGCAGCGTAGGTACCGGCCAGGAAGAGACCCAGTACTTC. Translated: CASSVGTGQEETQYF.

This clonotype has just a few counts. V gene TRBV20-1 combines with J gene TRBJ2-1; no definite D call. The CDR3 extends over 11 amino acids. Trimming removed 0 bases at V and 8 bases at J, with 5 bases between. Germline lookup yields CDR1 DFQATT and CDR2 SNEGSKA (reference sequence). The CDR3 nucleotides read TGCAGTGCTAGAGATAGAGATGAGCAGTTCTTC. Its protein is CSARDRDEQFF.

The table lists this clonotype with a few counts. The genes are TRBV27 and TRBJ2-5; D is possibly TRBD1 (6 bases). CDR3 length: 14 residues. With 5 bases removed from V and 2 bases from J, the gap between germline ends came to 12 bases. Germline loops: CDR1 MNHEY, CDR2 SMNVEV (reference sequence). The CDR3 region has the DNA TGTGCCAGCAGTGTAAATACAGGGCAAGAGACCCAGTACTTC. Translated: CASSVNTGQETQYF.

In this sample, this clonotype turned up once. The chain uses TRBV20-1 and TRBJ2-5; D might be TRBD2 (7 bases). The CDR3 loop spans 14 amino acids. Germline-derived CDR1 and CDR2 are DFQATT and SNEGSKA (reference sequence). V was pared by 5 bases and J by 4 bases, with 17 bases between. CDR3 region: CSAGGAVGGETQYF. CDR3 coding DNA: TGCAGTGCTGGGGGGGCCGTCGGGGGAGAGACCCAGTACTTC.

The chain recombines TRBV7-7 with TRBJ2-1; no clear D. CDR3 size: 13 residues. CDR1 SSHAT and CDR2 FNYEAQ come from the germline V gene (reference sequence). CDR3 region: CASRSLSDAEQFF. CDR3 sequence (DNA): TGTGCTAGTAGGTCTCTGTCCGACGCTGAGCAGTTCTTC.

This clonotype was seen more than once but under ten times. The V gene is TRBV20-1, the J gene TRBJ2-3; D is ambiguous. Trimming removed 1 base at V and 4 bases at J, with 12 bases between. The germline gives CDR1 DFQATT, CDR2 SNEGSKA (reference sequence). The CDR3 is 14 residues long. The CDR3 reads CSARAPTGADTQYF. CDR3 bases: TGCAGTGCTAGAGCCCCAACTGGGGCAGATACGCAGTATTTT.

With regard to this clonotype: One end of the junction varies from germline; a read error may be responsible. The chain uses TRBV29-1 and TRBJ2-4, with unresolved D. The DNA end favors TRBJ2-5, so the J call may be wrong. CDR1 is SQVTM, CDR2 ANQGSEA, per germline. This CDR3 is 12 amino acids long. As DNA, the CDR3 is TGCAGCGTGAAGAGTTTCCAAGGGACCCAGTACTTC. Its translation: CSVKSFQGTQYF.

This sequence joins TRBV4-1 and TRBJ2-7; weak D call: TRBD1 (5 bases). This CDR3 has 13 amino acids. Trimming removed 1 base at V and 6 bases at J, with 10 bases between. CDR1 and CDR2 from the germline V gene are MGHRA and YSYEKL. CDR3 coding DNA: TGCGCCAGCAGCCAAGCAGGGTGGTGCGAGCAGTACTTC. The encoded protein is CASSQAGWCEQYF.

The rearrangement joins TRBV7-9 to TRBJ2-5; D is unclear. The CDR3 has 12 residues. Deletions cut 7 bases from V and 4 bases from J, with 10 bases between. Germline lookup yields CDR1 SEHNR and CDR2 FQNEAQ (reference sequence). DNA of the CDR3: TGTGCCAGCAAGTCCTTAGGAGAGACCCAGTACTTC. It is translated as CASKSLGETQYF.

The chain recombines TRBV5-1 with TRBJ2-1; TRBD1 might be the D (5 bases). The CDR3 loop spans 16 amino acids. Looked up from germline, CDR1 is SGHRS and CDR2 is YFSETQ. V shed 0 bases and J shed 0 bases, with 10 bases lying between them. The CDR3 nucleotides read TGCGCCAGCAGCTTGGTTTCAGACAGCTCCTACAATGAGCAGTTCTTC. This sequence encodes CASSLVSDSSYNEQFF.

The chain carries TRBV7-9 and TRBJ2-3; D perhaps matches TRBD2 (6 bases). The V gene lost 6 bases and the J gene lost 1 base, with 20 bases spanning the gap. The germline CDR1 and CDR2 sequences are SEHNR and FQNEAQ (reference sequence). The CDR3 length is 17 residues. CDR3 residues: CASSRGGGEGGTDTQYF. Here the CDR3 DNA reads TGTGCCAGCAGTAGAGGTGGCGGGGAAGGGGGCACAGATACGCAGTATTTT.

This chain connects TRBV28 to TRBJ2-4; D unresolved. The CDR3 totals 16 residues. The V gene's germline CDR1 is MDHEN and CDR2 SYDVKM. V was cut by 3 bases and J by 1 base, with 13 bases left in between. The CDR3 loop reads CASSFGLGRAKNIQYF. The CDR3 bases are TGTGCCAGCAGTTTTGGTTTGGGCAGGGCCAAAAACATTCAGTACTTC. Full variable domain (remainder filled in from reference TRBV28 and TRBJ2-4): DVKVTQSSRYLVKRTGEKVFLECVQDMDHENMFWYRQDPGLGLRLIYFSYDVKMKEKGDIPEGYSVSREKKERFSLILESASTNQTSMYLCASSFGLGRAKNIQYFGAGTRLSVL.

There are many counts of this clonotype. The CDR3 bases are TGTGCCAGCAGCAAGGGGCTGAACTCTGGGGCCAACGTCCTGACTTTC. This codes for CASSKGLNSGANVLTF. The rearrangement joins TRBV25-1 to TRBJ2-6; D is possibly TRBD1 (5 bases). V was pared by 6 bases and J by 0 bases, with 12 bases between. In germline, CDR1 is MGHDK, CDR2 SYGVNS. There are 16 residues in the CDR3.

The chain is built from TRBV20-1 and TRBJ2-5; TRBD1 matches at 12 bases. J was trimmed by 5 bases and V by 5 bases; bases with no gene match: 12. Germline V gene lookup returns CDR1 DFQATT and CDR2 SNEGSKA (reference sequence). This CDR3 comprises 16 residues. CDR3 in DNA: TGCAGTGCTGTCCAACTCCGGGACAGGGGGCCGGAGACCCAGTACTTC. Translation gives CSAVQLRDRGPETQYF.

This clonotype was found a few times. The chain recombines TRBV4-1 with TRBJ1-5; D may be TRBD1 (6 bases). The CDR3 covers 18 residues. Trimming removed 0 bases at V and 6 bases at J, with 21 bases between. Germline CDR1 MGHRA, CDR2 YSYEKL. The CDR3 nucleotides read TGCGCCAGCAGCCAAGATCTTGTGGGGGCTCGGATTGGTCAGCCCCAGCATTTT. The encoded protein is CASSQDLVGARIGQPQHF.

The CDR3 spells CASSQELGRGYTF. DNA of the CDR3: TGCGCCAGCAGCCAAGAACTCGGCCGCGGCTACACCTTC. This chain uses TRBV4-3 with TRBJ1-2; D is undetermined. This CDR3 has 13 amino acids. Trimming removed 0 bases from V and 8 bases from J, with 10 bases in between. Germline V gives CDR1 LGHNA, CDR2 YSLEER.

The rearrangement uses TRBV20-1 and TRBJ2-5; D perhaps matches TRBD1 (5 bases). Germline V gives CDR1 DFQATT, CDR2 SNEGSKA (reference sequence). The CDR3 loop spans 13 amino acids. The V end was cut by 3 bases, the J end by 1 base, with 9 bases between. The CDR3 spells CSARRQGQETQYF. CDR3 bases: TGCAGTGCTAGGCGGCAGGGCCAAGAGACCCAGTACTTC.